The next 15 T cell receptor beta chains were all read from a single sample in a study of identical twins (dated by TCRdb to about 2016). Library preparation was by 5' RACE. The run used an Illumina HiSeq 2000. TCRdb applied fastp at Q25 and MiXCR to the public reads, then kept only in-frame beta chains. Every entry covers one CDR3 protein and lists the most common genes and DNA from its rows. Counted in this sample were hundreds of thousands of distinct CDR3 sequences; roughly 26% of them appeared once. About 2.7% of the sample is in the top ten clones. The same data also contributed to another study, on T cells expressing NK-cell markers.

The specimen sequenced was CD4+ T cells sorted from blood. The receptor set was obtained from a woman aged 18-29 years in good health.

The genes are TRBV5-1 and TRBJ2-2; possible D gene TRBD1, 5 bases. The CDR3 length is 16 residues. Trimming stripped 0 bases from V and 6 bases from J, with 15 bases between. CDR1 and CDR2 (germline): SGHRS, YFSETQ. CDR3 nucleotide sequence: TGCGCCAGCAGCTTGGCTCCGCAGGGTGATGCCGGGGAGCTGTTTTTT. Translated: CASSLAPQGDAGELFF.

This chain uses TRBV5-4 with TRBJ2-3; 9 nucleotides agree with TRBD2. Trimming took 0 bases from V and 6 from J; bases not matched to a gene: 8. The CDR3 sequence is 16 residues long. Germline V gene lookup returns CDR1 SGHNT and CDR2 YYREEE (reference sequence). The CDR3 bases are TGTGCCAGCAGCTTGGCCCGGGCGGGGGGGTTGGATACGCAGTATTTT. This encodes CASSLARAGGLDTQYF.

A few counts support this clonotype. One end of the junction is discordant with germline, which a read error may explain. This chain uses TRBV18 with TRBJ2-3; 11 positions match TRBD2. CDR3 size: 16 residues. The V gene's germline CDR1 is KGHSH and CDR2 LQKENI. The CDR3 DNA follows: TGCGCCAGCAGCCCGGGGACTAGCGGACACACAGATACGCAGTATTTT. The encoded protein is CASSPGTSGHTDTQYF.

The chain uses TRBV12-3 or TRBV12-4 and TRBJ2-2; D gene unclear. The CDR3 is 13 residues long. V dropped 6 bases and J dropped 6 bases, with 11 bases sitting between them. CDR3 loop: CASRDTVPGELFF. As DNA, the CDR3 is TGTGCCAGCAGGGATACAGTCCCCGGGGAGCTGTTTTTT.

The chain links TRBV6-1 to TRBJ2-3; 12 nucleotides match TRBD2. Trimming cost V 7 bases and J 7 bases; bases outside gene matches: 6. CDR3 length: 14 amino acids. The germline V gene has CDR1 MNHNS and CDR2 SASEGT. The CDR3 DNA is TGTGCCAGCATCAGACTAGCGGGGGAGAATACGCAGTATTTT. Protein product: CASIRLAGENTQYF.

This chain joins TRBV2 and TRBJ2-2; D is undetermined. The germline V gene has CDR1 SNHLY and CDR2 FYNNEI. The CDR3 extends over 13 amino acids. The germline V and J ends were trimmed by 3 bases and 1 base, with 3 bases remaining between them. CDR3 coding DNA: TGTGCCAGCAGTGATCAGAACACCGGGGAGCTGTTTTTT. Encoded protein: CASSDQNTGELFF. The whole variable domain, filled in from reference TRBV2 and TRBJ2-2, reads EPEVTQTPSHQVTQMGQEVILRCVPISNHLYFYWYRQILGQKVEFLVSFYNNEISEKSEIFDDQFSVERPDGSNFTLKIRSTKLEDSAMYFCASSDQNTGELFFGEGSRLTVL.

This clonotype was picked up a small number of times. V gene TRBV5-1 combines with J gene TRBJ2-1; no clear D gene. The CDR3 runs to 15 residues. V was trimmed by 3 bases and J by 1 base, leaving 11 bases between them. Per the germline V gene, CDR1 is SGHRS and CDR2 is YFSETQ. Written as DNA, the CDR3 is TGCGCCAGCAGCTCGCCCGGCGGATCCTACAATGAGCAGTTCTTC. Amino acid sequence: CASSSPGGSYNEQFF.

This CDR3 is CAISEAARRAQYF. The CDR3 DNA is TGTGCCATCAGTGAGGCGGCGCGGAGGGCCCAGTACTTC. The rearrangement links TRBV10-3 to TRBJ2-5; tentatively, D is TRBD2 (6 bases). Trimming removed 2 bases from V and 9 bases from J, with 13 bases in between. CDR3 length: 13 residues. Germline assignment: CDR1 ENHRY and CDR2 SYGVKD.

The chain couples TRBV5-1 to TRBJ1-2; D is perhaps TRBD1 (5 bases). CDR1 and CDR2 from the germline V gene are SGHRS and YFSETQ. The length of the CDR3 is 14 residues. With 4 bases removed from V and 5 bases from J, the gap between germline ends came to 15 bases. In DNA, the CDR3 is TGCGCCAGCAGCCTCGCCGGGGGTGTATATGGCTACACCTTC. Translated, it gives CASSLAGGVYGYTF.

This chain connects TRBV20-1 to TRBJ1-3, with D uncertain. Trimming cost V 3 bases and J 0 bases, with 6 bases left between them. CDR1 and CDR2 from the germline V gene are DFQATT and SNEGSKA (reference sequence). The CDR3 has 13 residues. In nucleotides, the CDR3 is TGCAGTGCTAGGACGGGCTCTGGAAACACCATATATTTT. Protein product: CSARTGSGNTIYF.

This clonotype was detected ten times or more. The J gene is TRBJ1-1, the V gene TRBV20-1; possibly TRBD1 for D (5 bases). Between the trimmed V and J ends, which lost 3 bases and 0 bases, there was a span of 29 bases. The CDR3 contains 20 residues. Germline V gene sequence: CDR1 DFQATT, CDR2 SNEGSKA (reference sequence). CDR3 sequence (DNA): TGCAGTGCTAGGACAATGCGGGCAGGGCCCGTGGGGATGATGAACACTGAAGCTTTCTTT. This translates into CSARTMRAGPVGMMNTEAFF.

V and J are TRBV2 and TRBJ2-1; tentatively, D is TRBD2 (5 bases). Germline V gives CDR1 SNHLY, CDR2 FYNNEI. Deletions cut 11 bases from V and 8 bases from J, with 19 bases between. The CDR3 spans 13 residues. CDR3 in amino acids: CASRQTSTDEQFF. The CDR3 coding sequence is TGTGCCTCCCGACAAACTAGTACCGATGAGCAGTTCTTC.

The rearrangement uses TRBV2 and TRBJ2-5; D not resolved. The CDR3 spans 12 residues. V gave up 1 base and J gave up 7 bases, with 7 bases separating them. Germline V gene data show CDR1 as SNHLY and CDR2 as FYNNEI. CDR3 DNA: TGTGCCAGCAGTGAAGTCCCGGTGACCCAGTACTTC. This encodes CASSEVPVTQYF.

This clonotype was seen more than once but under ten times. This chain joins TRBV12-3 or TRBV12-4 and TRBJ2-1; perhaps TRBD2 as D (5 bases). The CDR3 length is 14 residues. With 1 base removed from V and 10 bases from J, the gap between germline ends came to 14 bases. CDR3 sequence reads: CASSLVLEVKEQFF. The CDR3 nucleotides read TGTGCCAGCAGTTTAGTACTAGAGGTTAAGGAGCAGTTCTTC.

The chain uses TRBV12-3 or TRBV12-4 and TRBJ1-1, with D perhaps matching TRBD1 (5 bases). Trimming shortened V by 6 bases and J by 4 bases, and 15 bases separated the two germline ends. CDR3 length: 14 amino acids. The CDR3 DNA reads TGTGCCAGCAGCCGGGACCTTATGAGCACTGAAGCTTTCTTT. This codes for CASSRDLMSTEAFF.